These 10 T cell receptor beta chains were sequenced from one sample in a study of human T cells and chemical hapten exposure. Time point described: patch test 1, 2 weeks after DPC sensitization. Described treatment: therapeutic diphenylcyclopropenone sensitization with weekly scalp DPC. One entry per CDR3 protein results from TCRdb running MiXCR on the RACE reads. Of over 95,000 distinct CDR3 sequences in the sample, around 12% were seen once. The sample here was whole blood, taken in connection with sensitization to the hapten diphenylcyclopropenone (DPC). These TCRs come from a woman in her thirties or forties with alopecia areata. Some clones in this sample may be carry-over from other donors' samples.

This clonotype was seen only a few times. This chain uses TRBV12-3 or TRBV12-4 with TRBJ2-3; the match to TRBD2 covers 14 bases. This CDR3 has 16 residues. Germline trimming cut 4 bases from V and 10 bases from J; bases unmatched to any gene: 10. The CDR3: CASSSFGTSGSYAQYF. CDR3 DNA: TGTGCCAGCAGTTCATTCGGGACTAGCGGGAGTTACGCGCAGTATTTT.

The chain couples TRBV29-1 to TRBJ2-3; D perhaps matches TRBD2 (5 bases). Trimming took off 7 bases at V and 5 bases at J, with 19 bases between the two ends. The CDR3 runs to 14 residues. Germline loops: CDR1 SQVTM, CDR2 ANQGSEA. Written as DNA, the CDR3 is TGCAGCGCCGGGGTCGGGGTACGAGGAGATACGCAGTATTTT. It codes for CSAGVGVRGDTQYF.

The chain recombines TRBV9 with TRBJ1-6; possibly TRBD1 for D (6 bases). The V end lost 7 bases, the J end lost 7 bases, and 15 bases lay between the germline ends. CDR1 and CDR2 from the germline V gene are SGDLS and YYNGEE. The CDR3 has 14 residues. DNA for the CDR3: TGTGCCAGCGGGAATCGGGACACAAATTCACCCCTCCACTTT. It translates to CASGNRDTNSPLHF.

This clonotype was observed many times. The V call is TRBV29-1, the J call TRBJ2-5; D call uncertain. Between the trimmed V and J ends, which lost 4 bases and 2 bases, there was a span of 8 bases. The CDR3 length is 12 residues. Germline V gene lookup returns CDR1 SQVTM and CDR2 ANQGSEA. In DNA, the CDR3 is TGCAGCGTTGGCCAGTTACAAGAGACCCAGTACTTC. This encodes CSVGQLQETQYF. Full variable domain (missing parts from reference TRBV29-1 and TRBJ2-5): SAVISQKPSRDICQRGTSLTIQCQVDSQVTMMFWYRQQPGQSLTLIATANQGSEATYESGFVIDKFPISRPNLTFSTLTVSNMSPEDSSIYLCSVGQLQETQYFGPGTRLLVL.

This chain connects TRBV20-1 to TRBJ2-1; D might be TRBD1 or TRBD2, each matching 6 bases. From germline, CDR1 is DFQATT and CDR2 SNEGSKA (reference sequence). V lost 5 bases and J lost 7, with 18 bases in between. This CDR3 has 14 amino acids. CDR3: CSAPPLGGRNEQFF. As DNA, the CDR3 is TGCAGTGCTCCTCCCCTCGGGGGCAGGAATGAGCAGTTCTTC.

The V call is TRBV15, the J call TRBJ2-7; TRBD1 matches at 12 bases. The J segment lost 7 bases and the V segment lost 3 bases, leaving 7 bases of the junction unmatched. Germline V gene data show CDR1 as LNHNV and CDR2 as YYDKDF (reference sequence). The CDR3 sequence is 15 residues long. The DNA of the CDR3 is TGTGCCACCAGCAGCCCGGGACAGGGGGCTAGGGAGCAGTACTTC. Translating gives CATSSPGQGAREQYF.

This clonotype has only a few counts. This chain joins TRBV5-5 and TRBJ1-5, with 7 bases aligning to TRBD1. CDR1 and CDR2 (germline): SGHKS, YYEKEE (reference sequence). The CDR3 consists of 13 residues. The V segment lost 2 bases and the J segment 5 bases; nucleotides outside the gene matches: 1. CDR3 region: CASSFQGDQPQHF. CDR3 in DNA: TGTGCCAGCAGCTTCCAGGGGGATCAGCCCCAGCATTTT.

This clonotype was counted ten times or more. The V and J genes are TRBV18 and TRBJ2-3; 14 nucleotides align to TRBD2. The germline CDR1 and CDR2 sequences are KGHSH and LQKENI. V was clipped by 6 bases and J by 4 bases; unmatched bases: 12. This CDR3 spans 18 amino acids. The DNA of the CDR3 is TGTGCCAGCTCGGAGGGACTAGCGGGAGCCCGCCGCCCAGATACGCAGTATTTT. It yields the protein CASSEGLAGARRPDTQYF.

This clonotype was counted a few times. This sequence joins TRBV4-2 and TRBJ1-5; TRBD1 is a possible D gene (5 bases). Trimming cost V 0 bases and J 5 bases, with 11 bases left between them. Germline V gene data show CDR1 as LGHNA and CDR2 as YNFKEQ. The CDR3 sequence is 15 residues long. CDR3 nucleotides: TGTGCCAGCAGCCAAGAAGGGGCCCAAGATCAGCCCCAGCATTTT. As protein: CASSQEGAQDQPQHF.

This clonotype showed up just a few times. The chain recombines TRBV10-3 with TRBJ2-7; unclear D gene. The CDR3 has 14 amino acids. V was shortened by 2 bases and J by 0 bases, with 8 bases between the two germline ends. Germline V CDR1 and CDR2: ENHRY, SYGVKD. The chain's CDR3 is CAISEGGLSYEQYF. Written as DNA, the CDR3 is TGTGCCATCAGTGAGGGCGGCCTCTCCTACGAGCAGTACTTC.